These 7 T cell receptor beta chains originate from one sample sequenced in a study of blood T cells in healthy people across ages. Together with a sample-barcoded 5' primer, a J-beta primer mix was included in a second PCR lasting roughly 6 to 12 cycles. TCRdb re-called the 5' RACE reads with MiXCR, one entry per CDR3 protein. Here the sample spans about 670,000 distinct CDR3 sequences, 45% to 60% being singletons. Sequencing was performed on blood. These receptors originate from a woman older than 75 in good health.

The chain couples TRBV6-5 to TRBJ1-2; D remains ambiguous. There are 14 residues in the CDR3. Trimming pared 0 bases from V and 4 bases from J, leaving 9 bases between. CDR1 is MNHEY, CDR2 SVGAGI, per germline. The CDR3 nucleotides read TGTGCCAGCAGTTACTCGGAGGGCACCTATGGCTACACCTTC. Protein product: CASSYSEGTYGYTF.

Details on this clonotype: The junction and the germline gene differ at one end; a read error may be behind it. The V and J genes are TRBV2 and TRBJ2-4; no clear D gene. The J call may be faulty, since TRBJ2-7 better matches the DNA end. The CDR3 sequence is 11 residues long. CDR1 is SNHLY, CDR2 FYNNEI, per germline. The CDR3 DNA reads as TGTGGCAGCAGCCTAACCTACGAGCAGTACTTC. Its translation: CGSSLTYEQYF.

The chain recombines TRBV2 with TRBJ1-1; 7 bases align to TRBD1. The length of the CDR3 is 13 residues. Germline CDR1 is SNHLY and CDR2 is FYNNEI. V lost 7 bases, J lost 4 bases, and 6 bases stayed unmatched. As DNA, the CDR3 is TGTGCCAGCAACCTCAACAGGGGCACTGAAGCTTTCTTT. Translating it yields CASNLNRGTEAFF.

The gene calls are TRBV7-2 and TRBJ2-5; D perhaps matches TRBD2 (6 bases). The DNA end lines up better with TRBJ2-7; the J call may be wrong. The CDR3 loop spans 15 amino acids. From germline, CDR1 is SGHTA and CDR2 FQGNSA. The CDR3 DNA reads TGTGCCAGCAGCTTCGCCGGCGGGGCCACCTACGAGCAGTACTTC. Amino acids: CASSFAGGATYEQYF.

The V and J genes are TRBV20-1 and TRBJ2-4, with TRBD1 matching over 7 bases. The germline CDR1 and CDR2 sequences are DFQATT and SNEGSKA (reference sequence). The J segment lost 9 bases and the V segment lost 2 bases, leaving 10 bases of the junction unmatched. This CDR3 region has 14 residues. The CDR3 region has the DNA TGCAGTGCTAGAACTGGACAGGAATCCTTCATTCAGTACTTC. Translating it yields CSARTGQESFIQYF.

The rearrangement uses TRBV18 and TRBJ2-7; unclear D gene. CDR1 is KGHSH and CDR2 is LQKENI in the germline V gene. The length of the CDR3 is 13 residues. V was pared by 4 bases and J by 3 bases, with 10 bases between. The CDR3 DNA reads TGTGCCAGCTCACAGGGTTTTGGCTACGAGCAGTACTTC. This encodes CASSQGFGYEQYF. Variable domain in full (rest from reference TRBV18 and TRBJ2-7): NAGVMQNPRHLVRRRGQEARLRCSPMKGHSHVYWYRQLPEEGLKFMVYLQKENIIDESGMPKERFSAEFPKEGPSILRIQQVVRGDSAAYFCASSQGFGYEQYFGPGTRLTVT.

This clonotype was counted between two and nine times. This chain connects TRBV2 to TRBJ1-1, with no clear D. The germline gives CDR1 SNHLY, CDR2 FYNNEI. V was cut by 6 bases and J by 5 bases, with 16 bases left in between. The CDR3 extends over 14 amino acids. The CDR3: CASSPERQETEAFF. CDR3 nucleotide sequence: TGTGCCAGCAGCCCCGAAAGGCAAGAGACTGAAGCTTTCTTT.